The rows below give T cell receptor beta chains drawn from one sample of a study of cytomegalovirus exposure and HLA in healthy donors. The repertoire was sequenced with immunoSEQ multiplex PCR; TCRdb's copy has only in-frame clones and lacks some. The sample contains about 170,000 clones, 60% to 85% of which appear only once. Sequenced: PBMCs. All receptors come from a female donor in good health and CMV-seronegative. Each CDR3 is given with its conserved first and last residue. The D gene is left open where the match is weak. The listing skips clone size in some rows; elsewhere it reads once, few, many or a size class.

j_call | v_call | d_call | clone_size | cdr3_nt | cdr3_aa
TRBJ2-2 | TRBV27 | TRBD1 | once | TGTGCCAGCAGACAGGGGGGTGGTAGCACCGGGGAGCTGTTTTTT | CASRQGGGSTGELFF
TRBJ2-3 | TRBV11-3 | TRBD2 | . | TGTGCCAGCCACCCCGGGGGGTCTTCGGATACGCAGTATTTT | CASHPGGSSDTQYF
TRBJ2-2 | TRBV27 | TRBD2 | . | TGTGCCAGCAGTCGAGGCGGGGGGCCGGGAGGCGGGGAGCTGTTTTTT | CASSRGGGPGGGELFF
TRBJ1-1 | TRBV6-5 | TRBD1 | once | TGTGCCAGCAGTTTCCCACAGGGGACAGAAGCTTTCTTT | CASSFPQGTEAFF
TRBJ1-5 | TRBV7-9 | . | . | TGTGCCAGCAGTCAGAGCAATCAGCCCCAGCATTTT | CASSQSNQPQHF
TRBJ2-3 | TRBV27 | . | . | TGTGCCAGCAGATCAGAGGAGATTTTCACAGATACGCAGTATTTT | CASRSEEIFTDTQYF
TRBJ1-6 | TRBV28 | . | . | TGTGCCAGTGGAGACAGTAATTCACCCCTCCACTTT | CASGDSNSPLHF
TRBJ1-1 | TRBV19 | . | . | TGTGCCAGCTCCGACACCATGAACACTGAAGCTTTCTTT | CASSDTMNTEAFF
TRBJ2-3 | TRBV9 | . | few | TGTGCCAGCAGCGTAGGGGGAGCCAGCACAGATACGCAGTATTTT | CASSVGGASTDTQYF
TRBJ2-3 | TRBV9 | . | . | TGTGCCAGCAGTCCTACTGTGAGGGCAGATACGCAGTATTTT | CASSPTVRADTQYF
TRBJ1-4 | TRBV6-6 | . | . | TGTGCCAGCAAGAGGGGAGGGATTGATGAAAAACTGTTTTTT | CASKRGGIDEKLFF
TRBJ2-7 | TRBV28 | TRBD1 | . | TGTGCCAGCAGCTCCCCCGGACAGGGGCTCAACGAGCAGTACTTC | CASSSPGQGLNEQYF
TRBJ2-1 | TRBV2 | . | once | TGTGCCAGCAGTGAATCCGGGATTACGGCCTACAATGAGCAGTTCTTC | CASSESGITAYNEQFF
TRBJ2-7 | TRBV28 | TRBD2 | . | TGTGCCAGCAGATCCGGGACTAGTCGTAGGGAGCAGTACTTC | CASRSGTSRREQYF
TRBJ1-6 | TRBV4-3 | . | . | TGCGCCAGCAGCCAAAGTACAGGGCATAATTCACCCCTCCACTTT | CASSQSTGHNSPLHF
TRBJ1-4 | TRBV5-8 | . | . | TGTGCCAGCAGCTTTGGGACTACGACTGAAAAACTGTTTTTT | CASSFGTTTEKLFF
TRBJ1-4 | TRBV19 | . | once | TGTGCCAGCCGACCCACAGGGACTGAAAAACTGTTTTTT | CASRPTGTEKLFF
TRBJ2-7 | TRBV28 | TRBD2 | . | TGTGCCAGCAGTTTAGGGACTAGCGGGAGGGGCGAGCAGTACTTC | CASSLGTSGRGEQYF
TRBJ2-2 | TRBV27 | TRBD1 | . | TGTGCCAGCAGTTTGGGTCGAGGGGGACAGGGCACCGGGGAGCTGTTTTTT | CASSLGRGGQGTGELFF
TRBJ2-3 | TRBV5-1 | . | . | TGCGCCAGCAGGTCCGGGACTCAATCTAGCACAGATACGCAGTATTTT | CASRSGTQSSTDTQYF
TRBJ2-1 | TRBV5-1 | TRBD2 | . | TGCGCCAGCAGCCCCCCAGCGGGGGCGGCCGATGAGCAGTTCTTC | CASSPPAGAADEQFF
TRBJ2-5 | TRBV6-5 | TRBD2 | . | TGTGCCAGCAGTTCCTTTGGCGGGGGGGTTCAAGAGACCCAGTACTTC | CASSSFGGGVQETQYF
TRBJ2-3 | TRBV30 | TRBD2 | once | TGTGCCTGGACTCCACTAGCGGGGCTAAGGGATACGCAGTATTTT | CAWTPLAGLRDTQYF
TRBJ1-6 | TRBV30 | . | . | TGTGCCTGGAGTGTACCTCATCGGGGTTTGGATTGGATTAATTCACCCCTCCACTTT | CAWSVPHRGLDWINSPLHF
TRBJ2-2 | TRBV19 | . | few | TGTGCCAGTAGTATTCCATCGAACACCGGGGAGCTGTTTTTT | CASSIPSNTGELFF
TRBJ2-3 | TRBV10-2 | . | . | TGCGCCAGCAGTGAGCGGAGCGGGGATACGCAGTATTTT | CASSERSGDTQYF
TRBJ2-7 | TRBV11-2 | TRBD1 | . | TGTGCCAGCAGCCATAAGGTCCAGGGGGTTTGGTACGAGCAGTACTTC | CASSHKVQGVWYEQYF
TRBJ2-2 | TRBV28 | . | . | TGTGCCAGCAGTTATATCCTATTAGCGGACAACACCGGGGAGCTGTTTTTT | CASSYILLADNTGELFF
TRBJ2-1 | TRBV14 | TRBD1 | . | TGTGCCAGCAGCCCCGACAGGGGAGCGTGGAATGAGCAGTTCTTC | CASSPDRGAWNEQFF
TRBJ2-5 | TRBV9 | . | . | TGTGCCAGCAGCCGGGGAAGGGAGACCCAGTACTTC | CASSRGRETQYF
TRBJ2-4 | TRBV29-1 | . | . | TGCAGCGTAGGAGGGGAGGCCAAAAACATTCAGTACTTC | CSVGGEAKNIQYF
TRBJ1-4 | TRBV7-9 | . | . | TGTGCCAGCAGCTACCCGGGGGCAACTAATGAAAAACTGTTTTTT | CASSYPGATNEKLFF
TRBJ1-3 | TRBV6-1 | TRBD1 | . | TGTGCCAGCAGTCTCGGACAGGGAGGGAACACCATATATTTT | CASSLGQGGNTIYF
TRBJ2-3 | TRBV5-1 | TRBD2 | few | TGCGCCAGCAGCTTGGGTCGGGGGGGCGGCACAGATACGCAGTATTTT | CASSLGRGGGTDTQYF
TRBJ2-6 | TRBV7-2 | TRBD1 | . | TGTGCCAGCGGTCCAGGGGGCACGGGGGCCAACGGCCTGACTTTC | CASGPGGTGANGLTF
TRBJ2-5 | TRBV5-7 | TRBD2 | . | TGTGCCAGCGGGGGGGGTTTGGGGGAGACCCAGTACTTC | CASGGGLGETQYF
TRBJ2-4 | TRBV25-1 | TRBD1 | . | TGTGCCACCTCGCGGACAGGGGATAACATTCAGTACTTC | CATSRTGDNIQYF
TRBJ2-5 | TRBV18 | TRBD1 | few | TGTGCCAGCTCACAGACAGGGCACCAAGAGACCCAGTACTTC | CASSQTGHQETQYF
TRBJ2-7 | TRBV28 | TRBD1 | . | TGTGCCAGCAGTCAACCCGGGACAGCCTCCTACGAGCAGTACTTC | CASSQPGTASYEQYF
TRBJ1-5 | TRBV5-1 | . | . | TGCGCCAGCAGCTTGGACGGGGTCGGTCAGCCCCAGCATTTT | CASSLDGVGQPQHF
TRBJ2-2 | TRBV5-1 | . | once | TGCGCCAGCAGCTCAAGAGACTCCCCCGGAACCGGGGAGCTGTTTTTT | CASSSRDSPGTGELFF
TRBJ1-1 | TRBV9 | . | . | TGTGCCAGCAGCCCCGGACAGTTGAACACTGAAGCTTTCTTT | CASSPGQLNTEAFF
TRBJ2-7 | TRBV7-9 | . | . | TGTGCCAGCAGCTTACAGAGGGGGTCCTCCTACGAGCAGTACTTC | CASSLQRGSSYEQYF
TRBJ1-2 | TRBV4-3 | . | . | TGCGCCAGCAGCCACCTACAGGGTCCCCAATCTGGCTACACCTTC | CASSHLQGPQSGYTF
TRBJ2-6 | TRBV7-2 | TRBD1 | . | TGTGCCAGCAGCTTGCGGGACAGGGGTGAAGCTGGGGCCAACGTCCTGACTTTC | CASSLRDRGEAGANVLTF
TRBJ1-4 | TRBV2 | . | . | TGTGCCAGCAGCGGTTTAAGCGGAGATGAAAAACTGTTTTTT | CASSGLSGDEKLFF
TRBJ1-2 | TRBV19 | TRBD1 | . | TGTGCCAGTAGTATCCGACAGGGGCGGGGAGAACGTGGCTACACCTTC | CASSIRQGRGERGYTF
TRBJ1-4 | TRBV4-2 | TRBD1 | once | TGTGCCAGCAGCCCCGACAGGGGTTCGGAAAAACTGTTTTTT | CASSPDRGSEKLFF
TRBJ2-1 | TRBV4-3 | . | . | TGCGCCAGCAGCCAAGCTGGCGGTTACAATGAGCAGTTCTTC | CASSQAGGYNEQFF
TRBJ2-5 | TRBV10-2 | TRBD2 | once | TGCGCCAGCAGTGAGTCCGCGGGGGGCCCTGGGGAGACCCAGTACTTC | CASSESAGGPGETQYF
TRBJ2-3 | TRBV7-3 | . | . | TGTGCCAGCAGCTCCGGGGGTACTAGCACAGATACGCAGTATTTT | CASSSGGTSTDTQYF
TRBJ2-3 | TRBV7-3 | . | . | TGTGCCAGCAGCCCTCTTGGTTTAGGGCGGGCCGTGGGGACAGATACGCAGTATTTT | CASSPLGLGRAVGTDTQYF
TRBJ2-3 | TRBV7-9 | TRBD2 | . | TGTGCCAGCAGCTTTAGCGGGTCCACAGATACGCAGTATTTT | CASSFSGSTDTQYF